This entry lists 27 T cell receptor beta chains sequenced from one sample in a study of control samples from healthy donors and cancer patients. Assay used: immunoSEQ multiplex PCR; TCRdb lists only in-frame clones, some missing. Counted here are about 79,000 clones, under 95% occurring once; the ten biggest clones make up roughly 1.3%. Sequencing was carried out using PBMCs. These receptors originate from a woman aged 40-49 years with lung cancer.

The rearrangement uses TRBV19 and TRBJ1-1; tentative D call: TRBD1 (5 bases). CDR1 and CDR2 (germline): LNHDA, SQIVND (reference sequence). Trimming shortened V by 5 bases and J by 0 bases, and 10 bases separated the two germline ends. The CDR3 covers 14 residues. The CDR3 is CASSWDGLNTEAFF. The CDR3 region has the DNA TGTGCCAGTAGTTGGGACGGTTTGAACACTGAAGCTTTCTTT. The full variable domain, with the rest looked up from reference TRBV19 and TRBJ1-1, is DGGITQSPKYLFRKEGQNVTLSCEQNLNHDAMYWYRQDPGQGLRLIYYSQIVNDFQKGDIAEGYSVSREKKESFPLTVTSAQKNPTAFYLCASSWDGLNTEAFFGQGTRLTVV.

The chain carries TRBV15 and TRBJ1-1, with D perhaps matching TRBD1 (5 bases). The CDR3 has 18 residues. Germline CDR1 LNHNV, CDR2 YYDKDF (reference sequence). Trimming took 5 bases from V and 1 from J, leaving 23 bases between them. The CDR3 DNA is TGTGCCACCAGCGAAAACAGGAGGCATTTGGTGGGGAACACTGAAGCTTTCTTT. Protein: CATSENRRHLVGNTEAFF.

This clone was recorded only once. CDR3 bases: TGTGCCATCAGTGAGACAGGGTTAAAGTACGAGCAGTACTTC. This sequence encodes CAISETGLKYEQYF. The rearrangement uses TRBV10-3 and TRBJ2-7; perhaps TRBD1 as D (6 bases). V gave up 2 bases and J gave up 4 bases, with 12 bases separating them. The V gene's germline CDR1 is ENHRY and CDR2 SYGVKD. CDR3 length: 14 amino acids.

This clone came up once. The chain employs TRBV19 and TRBJ1-1, with 8 bases aligning to TRBD1. V gave up 2 bases and J gave up 3 bases; unmatched junction bases: 8. The germline V gene has CDR1 LNHDA and CDR2 SQIVND (reference sequence). This CDR3 spans 16 amino acids. CDR3 amino acids: CASSIWSGGADTEAFF. The CDR3 nucleotides read TGTGCCAGTAGTATATGGTCAGGGGGCGCCGACACTGAAGCTTTCTTT.

V gene TRBV12-3 or TRBV12-4 combines with J gene TRBJ2-5; D unclear. V was clipped by 5 bases and J by 5 bases, with 12 bases between them. CDR3 length: 13 amino acids. CDR3 nucleotide sequence: TGTGCCAGCAGTCTGAATTCTTTGGAGACCCAGTACTTC. Its translation: CASSLNSLETQYF.

The rearrangement uses TRBV5-3 and TRBJ1-2; weak D call: TRBD1 (5 bases). TRBV5-3 is sorted into the ORF group, with uncertain function. This CDR3 region has 15 residues. With 0 bases removed from V and 7 bases from J, the gap between germline ends came to 16 bases. CDR3 residues: CARSLEFKQEGGYTF. The CDR3 DNA is TGTGCCAGAAGCTTGGAGTTTAAACAGGAGGGTGGCTACACCTTC.

In this sample, this clone turned up once. This chain uses TRBV19 with TRBJ1-2; TRBD1 might be the D (5 bases). From germline, CDR1 is LNHDA and CDR2 SQIVND (reference sequence). This CDR3 spans 15 amino acids. Trimming shortened V by 6 bases and J by 4 bases, and 18 bases separated the two germline ends. Written as DNA, the CDR3 is TGTGCCAGTAGGTCTTTAATAGGGGCCTTCTATGGCTACACCTTC. Translation: CASRSLIGAFYGYTF.

This clone was observed once. This chain connects TRBV5-6 to TRBJ1-2; D possibly corresponds to TRBD1 (5 bases). The V and J ends lost 4 bases and 2 bases respectively, with 9 bases between them. The CDR3 totals 13 residues. CDR1 SGHDT and CDR2 YYEEEE come from the germline V gene. CDR3 DNA: TGTGCCAGCAGCGGATGGGGCAACTATGGCTACACCTTC. It yields the protein CASSGWGNYGYTF.

V gene TRBV14 combines with J gene TRBJ1-5; D unresolved. The germline V gene has CDR1 SGHDN and CDR2 FVKESK. V was clipped by 1 base and J by 6 bases, with 4 bases between them. The CDR3 consists of 12 residues. CDR3 amino acids: CASSQGSQPQHF. The CDR3 region has the DNA TGTGCCAGCAGCCAAGGTAGTCAGCCCCAGCATTTT.

This clone was seen just once. The chain uses TRBV3-1 (or the pseudogene TRBV3-2) and TRBJ2-7; 9 bases fit TRBD1. The CDR3 is made up of 13 amino acids. With 1 base clipped from V and 6 bases from J, the junction kept 1 base outside the gene matches. Germline V CDR1 and CDR2: LGHDT, YNNKEL (reference sequence). CDR3 amino acids: CASSQGTGVEQYF. For the CDR3, the DNA is TGTGCCAGCAGCCAAGGGACAGGGGTCGAGCAGTACTTC.

The rearrangement links TRBV29-1 to TRBJ2-7, with D uncertain. The CDR3 consists of 14 residues. Deletions cut 4 bases from V and 1 base from J, with 14 bases between. The germline V gene has CDR1 SQVTM and CDR2 ANQGSEA. CDR3: CSVGFAGVSYEQYF. The DNA for the CDR3 is TGCAGCGTTGGGTTCGCAGGAGTTTCCTACGAGCAGTACTTC.

The chain combines TRBV3-1 (or the pseudogene TRBV3-2) with TRBJ2-3; D call uncertain. Germline V gene lookup returns CDR1 LGHDT and CDR2 YNNKEL (reference sequence). This CDR3 is 12 amino acids long. V gave up 3 bases and J gave up 0 bases, with 1 base separating them. In nucleotides, the CDR3 is TGTGCCAGCAGCCAGAGCACAGATACGCAGTATTTT. Its protein is CASSQSTDTQYF.

The CDR3 loop reads CASSSGGQPQHF. The CDR3 coding sequence is TGTGCCAGCAGTTCCGGTGGACAGCCCCAGCATTTT. The chain couples TRBV12-3 or TRBV12-4 to TRBJ1-5; D is ambiguous. CDR3 length: 12 amino acids. V was pared by 4 bases and J by 7 bases, with 8 bases between.

The chain combines TRBV14 with TRBJ2-7, with unresolved D. V gave up 1 base and J gave up 3 bases, with 4 bases separating them. Germline V gene sequence: CDR1 SGHDN, CDR2 FVKESK. The CDR3 loop spans 12 amino acids. CDR3 in amino acids: CASSQVNYEQYF. CDR3 bases: TGTGCCAGCAGCCAAGTTAACTACGAGCAGTACTTC.

The chain has TRBV6-2 or TRBV6-3 and TRBJ1-2; D call uncertain. The CDR3 runs 15 residues. Germline CDR1 and CDR2: MNHEY and SVGEGT. V was pared by 0 bases and J by 6 bases, with 14 bases between. CDR3 in DNA: TGTGCCAGCAGTTACTCGGTTGTGGGCCACGATGGCTACACCTTC. Residues: CASSYSVVGHDGYTF.

The chain joins TRBV18 to TRBJ1-4; no clear D gene. The CDR3 is 15 residues long. The V gene lost 3 bases and the J gene lost 1 base, with 9 bases spanning the gap. CDR1 is KGHSH and CDR2 is LQKENI in the germline V gene. In DNA form, the CDR3 reads TGTGCCAGCTCACCTGCTAAGGGAACTAATGAAAAACTGTTTTTT. Translation: CASSPAKGTNEKLFF.

This clone turned up a few times. The V call is TRBV3-1 (or the pseudogene TRBV3-2), the J call TRBJ2-5, with D unclear. The ends were cut back, 4 bases at V and 0 bases at J, with 12 bases in the middle. Germline-derived CDR1 and CDR2 are LGHDT and YNNKEL (reference sequence). This CDR3 is built from 15 residues. Written as DNA, the CDR3 is TGTGCCAGCAGCCCAGACCTGGGTAACCAAGAGACCCAGTACTTC. As protein: CASSPDLGNQETQYF.

Here the CDR3 DNA reads TGTGCCAGCAGCTTGGGTCGGGCTCACTATGGCTACACCTTC. Protein: CASSLGRAHYGYTF. The genes are TRBV11-2 and TRBJ1-2; D gene uncertain. The CDR3 length is 14 residues. V lost 3 bases and J lost 3, with 11 bases in between. Per germline, CDR1 SGHAT and CDR2 FQNNGV. Filled out from reference TRBV11-2 and TRBJ1-2, the complete variable domain reads EAGVAQSPRYKIIEKRQSVAFWCNPISGHATLYWYQQILGQGPKLLIQFQNNGVVDDSQLPKDRFSAERLKGVDSTLKIQPAKLEDSAVYLCASSLGRAHYGYTFGSGTRLTVV.

The CDR3 reads CASSYRGQGPNEKLFF. The CDR3 nucleotides read TGTGCCAGCAGCTACCGCGGACAGGGTCCCAATGAAAAACTGTTTTTT. This chain uses TRBV7-9 with TRBJ1-4, with 8 bases identical to TRBD1. Trimming took 4 bases from V and 5 from J; bases not matched to a gene: 9. CDR3 size: 16 residues. CDR1 and CDR2 (germline): SEHNR, FQNEAQ (reference sequence).

In DNA, the CDR3 is TGTGCCAGCAGTTCACTGGGTACCTACGAGCAGTACTTC. This translates into CASSSLGTYEQYF. The chain couples TRBV27 to TRBJ2-7; no reliable D call. Germline V gene sequence: CDR1 MNHEY, CDR2 SMNVEV (reference sequence). The V end lost 4 bases, the J end lost 2 bases, and 9 bases lay between the germline ends. The CDR3 is 13 residues long.

This chain connects TRBV10-1 to TRBJ2-7, with 10 bases that match TRBD1. Losses at the gene ends were 3 bases for V and 0 bases for J; bases not matched to a gene: 2. The germline gives CDR1 WNHNN, CDR2 SYGVQD (reference sequence). The CDR3 is 15 residues long. The CDR3 protein is CASSDRTGGSYEQYF. The CDR3 DNA is TGCGCCAGCAGTGACAGGACAGGGGGCTCCTACGAGCAGTACTTC.

The V and J genes are TRBV7-8 and TRBJ2-1; D unresolved. V gave up 0 bases and J gave up 5 bases, with 11 bases separating them. CDR3 size: 15 residues. Germline CDR1 SGHVS, CDR2 FQNEAQ. The CDR3 sequence is CASSLAGGRNNEQFF. The CDR3 region has the DNA TGTGCCAGCAGCTTAGCGGGTGGCAGAAACAATGAGCAGTTCTTC.

V and J are TRBV19 and TRBJ2-7; D remains ambiguous. V was pared by 1 base and J by 3 bases, with 10 bases between. Germline values: CDR1 LNHDA, CDR2 SQIVND (reference sequence). The CDR3 has 14 amino acids. The CDR3 is CASSIGSEGYEQYF. CDR3 DNA: TGTGCCAGTAGTATAGGGTCGGAAGGCTACGAGCAGTACTTC.

The rearrangement uses TRBV5-1 and TRBJ2-1; TRBD1 might be the D (6 bases). Germline V lookup: CDR1 SGHRS, CDR2 YFSETQ. This CDR3 has 16 residues. The V end lost 3 bases, the J end lost 6 bases, and 19 bases lay between the germline ends. CDR3 nucleotide sequence: TGCGCCAGCAGCTCCCTACAGGGAGAATTGGGCAATGAGCAGTTCTTC. Its protein is CASSSLQGELGNEQFF.

The genes are TRBV5-1 and TRBJ1-1; 7 bases fit TRBD1. The CDR3 is 15 amino acids. Germline V gene lookup returns CDR1 SGHRS and CDR2 YFSETQ. Unmatched junction bases numbered 6, after V lost 0 bases and J lost 4 bases. CDR3 DNA sequence: TGCGCCAGCAGCTTGGGTGAGGGGGCGACCACTGAAGCTTTCTTT. This codes for CASSLGEGATTEAFF.

The chain has TRBV11-2 and TRBJ2-3; 8 bases are shared with TRBD2. V shed 4 bases, J shed 4 bases, and the junction held 7 bases outside the gene matches. This CDR3 region has 15 residues. In germline, CDR1 is SGHAT, CDR2 FQNNGV. CDR3 nucleotide sequence: TGTGCCAGCAGCTGGCGGGGGGCCTCTCCAGATACGCAGTATTTT. Amino acid sequence: CASSWRGASPDTQYF.

The rearrangement links TRBV6-5 to TRBJ2-2; 8 nucleotides align to TRBD1. CDR3 size: 14 residues. V lost 8 bases, J lost 2 bases, and 4 bases stayed unmatched. The germline V gene has CDR1 MNHEY and CDR2 SVGAGI. DNA of the CDR3: TGTGCCAGCGGGGGGACAGGTAACACCGGGGAGCTGTTTTTT. Protein sequence: CASGGTGNTGELFF.